This T cell receptor beta chain originates from a study of T cell responses to AZD1222 COVID-19 vaccine. Regarding this clone: Its cognate antigen is unknown.

Some clones are missing from TCRdb's copy, which holds only in-frame ones; the method was immunoSEQ multiplex PCR. The sample consists of approximately 120,000 clones, more than 80% of them appearing once. Study-level findings and limits: In a largely white British group with more females than males, clonal diversity was possibly underestimated. After the peak T cell response, and only then, were repertoires sampled.

Sample: peripheral blood, taken 28 days after the second AZD1222 dose. The TCR sequence derives from an adult who received the AZD1222 COVID-19 vaccine.

DNA for the CDR3: TGTGCCAGCAGCCGGACCGAGTACGGGGCAGATACGCAGTATTTT. It is translated as CASSRTEYGADTQYF. The chain joins TRBV6-5 to TRBJ2-3, with D tentatively TRBD2 (5 bases). V was pared by 6 bases and J by 4 bases, with 17 bases between. The germline V gene has CDR1 MNHEY and CDR2 SVGAGI. The CDR3 contains 15 residues.